Each of the 8 T cell receptor beta chains below was sequenced from the same sample in a study of OX40 agonist ivuxolimab in advanced cancers. The protocol was immunoSEQ multiplex PCR, while the TCRdb copy is restricted to in-frame clones and leaves out a portion. The table records some 85,000 clones, around nine tenths of them present only once. The sequencing here drew on CD4+ or CD8+ T cells sorted from blood, taken in a trial of the OX40 agonist ivuxolimab. Receptors were obtained from an adult with an advanced solid tumor such as melanoma, head and neck, liver or kidney cancer.

The chain employs TRBV6-6 and TRBJ2-7; 9 nucleotides agree with TRBD1. The germline V gene encodes CDR1 MNHNY and CDR2 SVGAGI (reference sequence). Germline trimming cut 5 bases from V and 2 bases from J; bases unmatched to any gene: 7. The CDR3 has 15 amino acids. The chain's CDR3 is CASSTFWDRAYEQYF. For the CDR3, the DNA is TGTGCCAGCAGTACCTTCTGGGACAGGGCCTACGAGCAGTACTTC.

This clone has a handful of counts. The chain employs TRBV2 and TRBJ1-5; D gene uncertain. Trimming stripped 1 base from V and 0 bases from J, with 10 bases between. CDR3 length equals 16 residues. CDR1 SNHLY and CDR2 FYNNEI come from the germline V gene. The DNA of the CDR3 is TGTGCCAGCAGTGAAGAGAGGGTTTATAGCAATCAGCCCCAGCATTTT. Its protein is CASSEERVYSNQPQHF.

The chain carries TRBV25-1 and TRBJ1-1; D not resolved. Germline V lookup: CDR1 MGHDK, CDR2 SYGVNS. This CDR3 comprises 12 residues. The V and J ends lost 4 bases and 6 bases respectively, with 9 bases between them. CDR3 sequence (DNA): TGTGCCAGCAGTGGGATGGTCGCTGAAGCTTTCTTT. This codes for CASSGMVAEAFF.

The V and J genes are TRBV13 and TRBJ1-2; D call uncertain. Trimming pared 1 base from V and 7 bases from J, leaving 10 bases between. CDR1 and CDR2 (germline): PRHDT, FYEKMQ (reference sequence). The CDR3 sequence is 13 residues long. The CDR3 protein is CASSLVATAGYTF. CDR3 DNA: TGTGCCAGCAGCTTAGTGGCAACCGCTGGCTACACCTTC.

The chain recombines TRBV6-5 with TRBJ1-1; D remains unclear. The ends were cut back, 0 bases at V and 0 bases at J, with 2 bases in the middle. CDR3 size: 13 residues. Germline V lookup: CDR1 MNHEY, CDR2 SVGAGI. As DNA, the CDR3 is TGTGCCAGCAGTTACTCGGTGAACACTGAAGCTTTCTTT. This encodes CASSYSVNTEAFF.

V gene TRBV5-1 combines with J gene TRBJ2-5, with a possible D match to TRBD1 (6 bases). CDR3 size: 14 residues. Germline CDR1 reads SGHRS; CDR2 reads YFSETQ. V lost 4 bases to trimming and J lost 2 bases, with 12 bases between them. The DNA of the CDR3 is TGCGCCAGCAGCCGCCCGGACAGTCAAGAGACCCAGTACTTC. This translates into CASSRPDSQETQYF. Full variable domain (outside the CDR3, taken from reference TRBV5-1 and TRBJ2-5): KAGVTQTPRYLIKTRGQQVTLSCSPISGHRSVSWYQQTPGQGLQFLFEYFSETQRNKGNFPGRFSGRQFSNSRSEMNVSTLELGDSALYLCASSRPDSQETQYFGPGTRLLVL.

The J gene is TRBJ2-1, the V gene TRBV5-1, with a weak D call TRBD2 (6 bases). The CDR3 totals 15 residues. Trimming shortened V by 4 bases and J by 0 bases, and 11 bases separated the two germline ends. CDR1 and CDR2 from the germline V gene are SGHRS and YFSETQ. In DNA form, the CDR3 reads TGCGCCAGCAGCGGTGGCGGGGTCTCCTACAATGAGCAGTTCTTC. Amino acid sequence: CASSGGGVSYNEQFF.

The chain is built from TRBV5-1 and TRBJ1-1; possible D gene TRBD1, 6 bases. Trimming removed 0 bases at V and 0 bases at J, with 18 bases between. The germline V gene has CDR1 SGHRS and CDR2 YFSETQ. CDR3 length equals 18 residues. CDR3 region: CASSLVQGRTNMNTEAFF. CDR3 nucleotide sequence: TGCGCCAGCAGCTTGGTTCAGGGGCGCACGAACATGAACACTGAAGCTTTCTTT.